These 24 T cell receptor beta chains originate from one sample sequenced in a study of blood T cell repertoires in COVID-19. Method: immunoSEQ multiplex PCR; TCRdb's copy keeps in-frame clones and lacks some. The table has 150,000 to 170,000 clones, approximately 80% seen once; the top ten hold approximately 32%. Input material: peripheral blood. The origin of the receptors is a woman in her sixties with acute or convalescent COVID-19.

The rearrangement uses TRBV19 and TRBJ1-5; TRBD1 aligns across 9 bases. With V trimmed by 7 bases and J by 3 bases, 16 bases remained unmatched. CDR1 LNHDA and CDR2 SQIVND come from the germline V gene (reference sequence). The CDR3 covers 18 residues. CDR3 region: CASNALGTGKKTNQPQHF. The CDR3 DNA reads as TGTGCCAGTAATGCCCTCGGGACAGGGAAAAAGACCAATCAGCCCCAGCATTTT.

Worth noting for this clone: A far larger clone is off by one base, so a read error is likely. This chain links TRBV7-7 with TRBJ2-5; no definite D call. This CDR3 has 13 amino acids. Germline V gene lookup returns CDR1 SSHAT and CDR2 FNYEAQ (reference sequence). The V gene lost 3 bases and the J gene lost 5 bases, with 10 bases spanning the gap. The CDR3 loop reads CASSLRPGETQYF. CDR3 sequence (DNA): TGTGCCAGCAGCTTGAGGCCTGGGGAGACCCAGTACTTC.

The V and J genes are TRBV27 and TRBJ1-5, with no clear D. V lost 0 bases and J 1 base, leaving 4 bases between the germline ends. The CDR3 covers 14 residues. Looked up from germline, CDR1 is MNHEY and CDR2 is SMNVEV (reference sequence). CDR3 residues: CASSLSRSNQPQHF. Written as DNA, the CDR3 is TGTGCCAGCAGTTTATCCAGAAGCAATCAGCCCCAGCATTTT.

The gene calls are TRBV5-6 and TRBJ2-2, with D maybe TRBD2 (7 bases). With 3 bases removed from V and 6 bases from J, the gap between germline ends came to 21 bases. The CDR3 runs 17 residues. Germline lookup yields CDR1 SGHDT and CDR2 YYEEEE. Here the CDR3 DNA reads TGTGCCAGCAGCTCTACGATCGGGGGGCCGGTGGCCGGGGAGCTGTTTTTT. This codes for CASSSTIGGPVAGELFF. Full variable domain (missing parts from reference TRBV5-6 and TRBJ2-2): DAGVTQSPTHLIKTRGQQVTLRCSPKSGHDTVSWYQQALGQGPQFIFQYYEEEERQRGNFPDRFSGHQFPNYSSELNVNALLLGDSALYLCASSSTIGGPVAGELFFGEGSRLTVL.

This sequence joins TRBV7-9 and TRBJ1-3; 7 nucleotides agree with TRBD1. V gave up 4 bases and J gave up 6 bases; unmatched junction bases: 9. CDR3 length: 15 amino acids. Germline CDR1 reads SEHNR; CDR2 reads FQNEAQ (reference sequence). The CDR3, as DNA: TGTGCCAGCAGCTCATACGGACAGGTTCCAAACACCATATATTTT. Its translation is CASSSYGQVPNTIYF. Using reference TRBV7-9 and TRBJ1-3 for the parts outside the CDR3, the full variable domain is DTGVSQNPRHKITKRGQNVTFRCDPISEHNRLYWYRQTLGQGPEFLTYFQNEAQLEKSRLLSDRFSAERPKGSFSTLEIQRTEQGDSAMYLCASSSYGQVPNTIYFGEGSWLTVV.

A single count supports this clone. V is TRBV21-1 and J is TRBJ1-4. TRBV21-1 is a known pseudogene. The CDR3 is 15 residues long. CDR3 DNA sequence: TGTGCCAGCAGCAAAGGCAGAGGGAGAGTCAAAAAACTGTTTTTT. Its protein product is CASSKGRGRVKKLFF.

The chain carries TRBV7-3 and TRBJ2-4; 8 bases are a match to TRBD2. The CDR3 contains 15 residues. CDR1 and CDR2 (germline): SGHTA, FQGTGA. Germline trimming cut 5 bases from V and 1 base from J; bases unmatched to any gene: 4. CDR3 residues: CASSLGGAAKNIQYF. CDR3 nucleotide sequence: TGTGCCAGCAGCCTCGGGGGGGCGGCCAAAAACATTCAGTACTTC.

The chain combines TRBV12-3 or TRBV12-4 with TRBJ2-7; D not certain. The CDR3 length is 13 residues. V lost 3 bases and J 3 bases, leaving 9 bases between the germline ends. CDR3 bases: TGTGCCAGCAGTTTGAGTCGAGACTACGAGCAGTACTTC. This sequence encodes CASSLSRDYEQYF.

CDR3: CALNRGLNTEAFF. The CDR3 DNA reads as TGTGCCCTGAACAGGGGTCTAAACACTGAAGCTTTCTTT. The chain combines TRBV6-6 with TRBJ1-1, with 7 nucleotides matching TRBD1. J lost 2 bases, V lost 11 bases, and 8 bases had no gene match. This CDR3 region has 13 residues. Per the germline V gene, CDR1 is MNHNY and CDR2 is SVGAGI (reference sequence).

V gene TRBV3-1 (or the pseudogene TRBV3-2) combines with J gene TRBJ1-2; no reliable D call. CDR3 length: 11 amino acids. V dropped 4 bases and J dropped 5 bases, with 5 bases sitting between them. The germline CDR1 and CDR2 sequences are LGHDT and YNNKEL (reference sequence). The DNA of the CDR3 is TGTGCCAGCAGCCGCGCTTATGGCTACACCTTC. It yields the protein CASSRAYGYTF.

CDR3: CAWSVRQGVLGGANVLTF. The CDR3 DNA follows: TGTGCCTGGAGTGTACGGCAGGGGGTCCTAGGTGGGGCCAACGTCCTGACTTTC. This rearrangement joins TRBV30 to TRBJ2-6; TRBD1 matches at 7 bases. CDR1 and CDR2 from the germline V gene are GTSNPN and SVGIG (reference sequence). The length of the CDR3 is 18 residues. With V trimmed by 0 bases and J by 3 bases, 11 bases remained unmatched. Supplemented by reference TRBV30 and TRBJ2-6, the full variable domain reads SQTIHQWPATLVQPVGSPLSLECTVEGTSNPNLYWYRQAAGRGLQLLFYSVGIGQISSEVPQNLSASRPQDRQFILSSKKLLLSDSGFYLCAWSVRQGVLGGANVLTFGAGSRLTVL.

The chain couples TRBV10-1 to TRBJ1-2; D gene uncertain. Germline CDR1 WNHNN, CDR2 SYGVQD (reference sequence). V lost 7 bases, J lost 4 bases, and 13 bases lay in between. The CDR3 sequence is 13 residues long. CDR3 nucleotides: TGCGCCAGCAACGCGGGCTTCGGCTATGGCTACACCTTC. As protein: CASNAGFGYGYTF.

This clone came up once. J is TRBJ2-1 and V is TRBV5-1; TRBD2 agrees at 9 bases. V was clipped by 1 base and J by 4 bases; unmatched bases: 6. The germline gives CDR1 SGHRS, CDR2 YFSETQ. The CDR3 covers 16 residues. The CDR3, as DNA: TGCGCCAGCAGCTTGATCGAGCGGGGGGTTTACAATGAGCAGTTCTTC. Translated: CASSLIERGVYNEQFF. Using reference TRBV5-1 and TRBJ2-1 for the parts outside the CDR3, the full variable domain is KAGVTQTPRYLIKTRGQQVTLSCSPISGHRSVSWYQQTPGQGLQFLFEYFSETQRNKGNFPGRFSGRQFSNSRSEMNVSTLELGDSALYLCASSLIERGVYNEQFFGPGTRLTVL.

The V call is TRBV28, the J call TRBJ1-1; 10 nucleotides line up with TRBD1. V gave up 8 bases and J gave up 3 bases; unmatched junction bases: 9. The CDR3 totals 15 residues. From germline, CDR1 is MDHEN and CDR2 SYDVKM. CDR3 nucleotides: TGTGCCAGCTTGACAGGGGGCGTAGTCTACACTGAAGCTTTCTTT. Protein: CASLTGGVVYTEAFF.

This clone was seen once. CDR3 sequence reads: CASSLTQGARSNQPQHF. The CDR3 DNA reads TGTGCCAGCAGCTTAACACAGGGAGCAAGGAGCAATCAGCCCCAGCATTTT. The V call is TRBV11-2, the J call TRBJ1-5; TRBD1 is a possible D gene (6 bases). Germline V gene sequence: CDR1 SGHAT, CDR2 FQNNGV. This CDR3 has 17 residues. The V gene lost 2 bases and the J gene lost 1 base, with 15 bases spanning the gap.

This chain links TRBV12-3 or TRBV12-4 with TRBJ1-3; no firm D call. This CDR3 has 12 amino acids. With 3 bases removed from V and 4 bases from J, the gap between germline ends came to 4 bases. The CDR3 loop reads CASSFLGNTIYF. The CDR3 coding sequence is TGTGCCAGCAGTTTCCTCGGAAACACCATATATTTT.

This chain connects TRBV6-5 to TRBJ1-3; 8 bases are shared with TRBD1. Germline values: CDR1 MNHEY, CDR2 SVGAGI. The CDR3 totals 15 residues. The junction had 7 bases not matched to a gene; V was cut back by 6 bases and J by 3 bases. The CDR3 reads CASRVDRGNGNTIYF. CDR3 nucleotides: TGTGCCAGCAGAGTTGACAGGGGTAATGGAAACACCATATATTTT.

The rearrangement uses TRBV11-2 and TRBJ1-1; no reliable D call. V lost 5 bases and J lost 1, with 14 bases in between. The germline V gene has CDR1 SGHAT and CDR2 FQNNGV. CDR3 length: 15 amino acids. This CDR3 reads CASSPNLGANTEAFF. The DNA for the CDR3 is TGTGCCAGCAGCCCCAACCTAGGAGCGAACACTGAAGCTTTCTTT.

The V gene is TRBV5-6, the J gene TRBJ1-6, with D hard to call. The CDR3 is made up of 17 amino acids. Germline V CDR1 and CDR2: SGHDT, YYEEEE. Trimming stripped 3 bases from V and 0 bases from J, with 13 bases between. The CDR3 reads CASSSNEESSYNSPLHF. DNA for the CDR3: TGTGCCAGCAGCTCTAACGAGGAGAGCTCCTATAATTCACCCCTCCACTTT.

This clone was seen a few times. The CDR3 DNA reads TGTGCCAGCAGCTTAGACCCAGGGGCGTCCTACGAGCAGTACTTC. Its protein is CASSLDPGASYEQYF. The chain combines TRBV11-1 with TRBJ2-7, with a possible D match to TRBD1 (6 bases). V was shortened by 1 base and J by 1 base, with 11 bases between the two germline ends. The CDR3 is 15 residues long. The germline gives CDR1 SGHAT, CDR2 FQDESV (reference sequence).

This rearrangement joins TRBV10-3 to TRBJ1-1; D may be TRBD1 (5 bases). The CDR3 totals 15 residues. V was shortened by 4 bases and J by 5 bases, with 17 bases between the two germline ends. Germline V gives CDR1 ENHRY, CDR2 SYGVKD. CDR3 sequence: CAISAEGGGSTEAFF. The CDR3 DNA reads as TGTGCCATCAGTGCAGAGGGCGGGGGTAGTACTGAAGCTTTCTTT.

CDR3 sequence reads: CASSPVQTGTNEKLFF. As DNA, the CDR3 is TGTGCCAGCTCACCGGTCCAAACCGGGACTAATGAAAAACTGTTTTTT. V gene TRBV18 combines with J gene TRBJ1-4; no reliable D call. The ends were cut back, 3 bases at V and 2 bases at J, with 13 bases in the middle. CDR1 KGHSH and CDR2 LQKENI come from the germline V gene. The CDR3 runs to 16 residues.

This rearrangement joins TRBV28 to TRBJ2-3; 9 bases agree with TRBD2. The CDR3 runs to 17 residues. The trim removed 2 bases at V and 3 bases at J, leaving 9 bases unmatched. Germline lookup yields CDR1 MDHEN and CDR2 SYDVKM. CDR3 sequence (DNA): TGTGCCAGCAGTTTACTGGGGGCGGGGGGGCCGACAGATACGCAGTATTTT. It is translated as CASSLLGAGGPTDTQYF.

This sequence joins TRBV18 and TRBJ2-2; 7 bases are a match to TRBD1. V was clipped by 2 bases and J by 5 bases; unmatched bases: 2. The CDR3 spans 14 residues. CDR1 is KGHSH, CDR2 LQKENI, per germline. CDR3 region: CASSPTGETGELFF. DNA of the CDR3: TGTGCCAGCTCACCAACAGGGGAGACCGGGGAGCTGTTTTTT.